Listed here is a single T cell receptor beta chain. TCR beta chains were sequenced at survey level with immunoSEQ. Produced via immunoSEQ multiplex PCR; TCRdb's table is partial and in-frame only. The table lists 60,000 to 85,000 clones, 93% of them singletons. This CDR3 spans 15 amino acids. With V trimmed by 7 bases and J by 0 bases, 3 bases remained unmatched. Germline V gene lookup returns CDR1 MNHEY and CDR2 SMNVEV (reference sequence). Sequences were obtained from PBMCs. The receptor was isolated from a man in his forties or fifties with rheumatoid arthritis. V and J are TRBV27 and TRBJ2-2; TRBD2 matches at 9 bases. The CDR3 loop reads CASNLAGANTGELFF. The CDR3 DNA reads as TGTGCCAGCAACTTAGCGGGAGCGAACACCGGGGAGCTGTTTTTT.